These T cell receptor beta chains were read from a single sample in a study of blood T cell repertoires in COVID-19. Assay: immunoSEQ multiplex PCR; the TCRdb copy retains only in-frame clones and omits some. Here the sample spans 320,000 or so clones, 85% being singletons. Source material: PBMCs or T cells enriched from blood (not recorded which). Receptors originate from a woman aged 25-40 years who had been exposed to COVID-19. Both conserved end residues are part of each CDR3. A D gene is named only where the DNA matches it firmly. Clone size, where shown, is once, few, many, or a class for clones that have expanded.

v_call: TRBV19; d_call: NA; clone_size: few; j_call: TRBJ1-1; cdr3_aa: CASGSPGGRNTEAFF; cdr3_nt: TGTGCCAGTGGTTCTCCTGGAGGGCGGAACACTGAAGCTTTCTTT
v_call: TRBV9; d_call: NA; clone_size: NA; j_call: TRBJ1-3; cdr3_aa: CASSEAGVNTIYF; cdr3_nt: TGTGCCAGCAGCGAGGCGGGGGTAAACACCATATATTTT
v_call: TRBV9; d_call: NA; clone_size: NA; j_call: TRBJ2-3; cdr3_aa: CASSVGVAPRTDTQYF; cdr3_nt: TGTGCCAGCAGCGTAGGCGTAGCGCCTCGCACAGATACGCAGTATTTT
v_call: TRBV27; d_call: NA; clone_size: NA; j_call: TRBJ1-5; cdr3_aa: CASRPINSGAISNQPQHF; cdr3_nt: TGTGCCAGCAGACCCATAAATTCGGGTGCAATTAGCAATCAGCCCCAGCATTTT
v_call: TRBV30; d_call: TRBD1; clone_size: NA; j_call: TRBJ1-6; cdr3_aa: CAWSFEGTGPNSPLHF; cdr3_nt: TGTGCCTGGAGTTTCGAAGGGACAGGGCCAAATTCACCCCTCCACTTT
v_call: TRBV5-8; d_call: TRBD1; clone_size: NA; j_call: TRBJ1-6; cdr3_aa: CASSFTGGADNSPLHF; cdr3_nt: TGTGCCAGCAGCTTTACAGGGGGCGCGGATAATTCACCCCTCCACTTT
v_call: TRBV30; d_call: TRBD1; clone_size: NA; j_call: TRBJ1-4; cdr3_aa: CAWSRDRDEKLFF; cdr3_nt: TGTGCCTGGAGTCGGGACAGGGATGAAAAACTGTTTTTT
v_call: TRBV5-1; d_call: NA; clone_size: NA; j_call: TRBJ2-1; cdr3_aa: CASSLEGSSNEQFF; cdr3_nt: TGCGCCAGCAGCTTGGAAGGTAGCAGCAATGAGCAGTTCTTC
v_call: TRBV10-3; d_call: NA; clone_size: few; j_call: TRBJ1-3; cdr3_aa: CAISETLAGTLSGNTIYF; cdr3_nt: TGTGCCATCAGTGAGACCCTAGCCGGGACATTAAGCGGAAACACCATATATTTT
v_call: TRBV6-1; d_call: TRBD1; clone_size: NA; j_call: TRBJ2-3; cdr3_aa: CASSEGQGGVSTDTQYF; cdr3_nt: TGTGCCAGCAGTGAAGGACAGGGGGGGGTGAGCACAGATACGCAGTATTTT
v_call: TRBV5-1; d_call: NA; clone_size: NA; j_call: TRBJ2-3; cdr3_aa: CASSFRLDTQYF; cdr3_nt: TGCGCCAGCAGCTTCCGTCTAGATACGCAGTATTTT
v_call: TRBV29-1; d_call: TRBD1; clone_size: NA; j_call: TRBJ2-1; cdr3_aa: CSVQTGGSGEQFF; cdr3_nt: TGCAGCGTCCAGACAGGGGGTAGCGGGGAGCAGTTCTTC
v_call: TRBV9; d_call: NA; clone_size: NA; j_call: TRBJ2-2; cdr3_aa: CASSVEADTGELFF; cdr3_nt: TGTGCCAGCAGCGTAGAAGCTGACACCGGGGAGCTGTTTTTT
v_call: TRBV19; d_call: TRBD1; clone_size: few; j_call: TRBJ2-7; cdr3_aa: CASIETGGYEQYF; cdr3_nt: TGTGCCAGTATTGAGACAGGGGGCTACGAGCAGTACTTC
v_call: TRBV19; d_call: TRBD2; clone_size: NA; j_call: TRBJ2-2; cdr3_aa: CASKLSGGRTGELFF; cdr3_nt: TGTGCCAGTAAACTTAGCGGGGGGAGGACCGGGGAGCTGTTTTTT
v_call: TRBV4-1; d_call: TRBD2; clone_size: NA; j_call: TRBJ2-3; cdr3_aa: CASSHRLAGGRSISTDTQYF; cdr3_nt: TGCGCCAGCAGCCACCGACTAGCGGGGGGTCGAAGTATTAGCACAGATACGCAGTATTTT
v_call: TRBV3-1/TRBV3-2; d_call: NA; clone_size: NA; j_call: TRBJ2-2; cdr3_aa: CASSPFTGELFF; cdr3_nt: TGTGCCAGCAGTCCATTCACCGGGGAGCTGTTTTTT
v_call: TRBV19; d_call: TRBD1; clone_size: few; j_call: TRBJ1-2; cdr3_aa: CASSARGTAYGYTF; cdr3_nt: TGTGCCAGTAGCGCGAGAGGGACAGCCTATGGCTACACCTTC
v_call: TRBV10-3; d_call: NA; clone_size: NA; j_call: TRBJ1-3; cdr3_aa: CAIRDNSGNTIYF; cdr3_nt: TGTGCCATCAGGGACAACTCTGGAAACACCATATATTTT
v_call: TRBV28; d_call: NA; clone_size: NA; j_call: TRBJ1-5; cdr3_aa: CASSLGQSRSQPQHF; cdr3_nt: TGTGCCAGCAGCCTCGGACAGAGTCGGAGTCAGCCCCAGCATTTT
v_call: TRBV19; d_call: TRBD1; clone_size: NA; j_call: TRBJ1-1; cdr3_aa: CASSKLTGGVFNTEAFF; cdr3_nt: TGTGCCAGTAGCAAATTGACAGGGGGCGTTTTTAACACTGAAGCTTTCTTT
v_call: TRBV7-9; d_call: NA; clone_size: NA; j_call: TRBJ1-5; cdr3_aa: CASSRGFNQPQHF; cdr3_nt: TGTGCCAGCTCTCGGGGGTTCAATCAGCCCCAGCATTTT
v_call: TRBV5-1; d_call: NA; clone_size: NA; j_call: TRBJ1-1; cdr3_aa: CASSLGEGGFSTEAFF; cdr3_nt: TGCGCCAGCAGCTTGGGCGAAGGAGGGTTTAGCACTGAAGCTTTCTTT
v_call: TRBV19; d_call: TRBD2; clone_size: NA; j_call: TRBJ2-1; cdr3_aa: CASSIDGGGPRRSSYNEQFF; cdr3_nt: TGTGCCAGTAGTATAGATGGCGGGGGGCCCCGAAGGAGCTCCTACAATGAGCAGTTCTTC
v_call: TRBV7-3; d_call: TRBD2; clone_size: NA; j_call: TRBJ2-1; cdr3_aa: CASSSTSGRTDEQFF; cdr3_nt: TGTGCCAGCAGCTCAACTAGCGGGAGAACTGATGAGCAGTTCTTC
v_call: TRBV28; d_call: TRBD1; clone_size: NA; j_call: TRBJ1-3; cdr3_aa: CASQDRSTSGNTIYF; cdr3_nt: TGTGCCAGCCAGGACAGGTCGACCTCTGGAAACACCATATATTTT
v_call: TRBV4-1; d_call: TRBD1; clone_size: NA; j_call: TRBJ2-7; cdr3_aa: CASSHGQVSYEQYF; cdr3_nt: TGCGCCAGCAGCCACGGACAGGTCTCCTACGAGCAGTACTTC
v_call: TRBV30; d_call: NA; clone_size: NA; j_call: TRBJ1-2; cdr3_aa: CAWNRRQYGYTF; cdr3_nt: TGTGCCTGGAACAGACGGCAATATGGCTACACCTTC
v_call: TRBV27; d_call: NA; clone_size: NA; j_call: TRBJ2-7; cdr3_aa: CASSFTSLAYEQYF; cdr3_nt: TGTGCCAGCAGTTTCACTAGCTTGGCCTACGAGCAGTACTTC
v_call: TRBV11-3; d_call: TRBD2; clone_size: NA; j_call: TRBJ2-5; cdr3_aa: CASSSTGLAGRETQYF; cdr3_nt: TGTGCCAGCAGCTCAACGGGACTAGCGGGGCGGGAGACCCAGTACTTC
v_call: TRBV2; d_call: NA; clone_size: NA; j_call: TRBJ1-6; cdr3_aa: CASNTGSPGFTLHF; cdr3_nt: TGTGCCAGCAACACAGGGTCCCCAGGATTTACCCTCCACTTT
v_call: TRBV11-2; d_call: TRBD2; clone_size: NA; j_call: TRBJ2-1; cdr3_aa: CASSLSLLAREGLGEQFF; cdr3_nt: TGTGCCAGCAGCTTATCGCTTTTGGCGCGGGAGGGCCTAGGTGAGCAGTTCTTC
v_call: TRBV29-1; d_call: NA; clone_size: few; j_call: TRBJ2-3; cdr3_aa: CSVDEQGLTQYF; cdr3_nt: TGCAGCGTTGATGAGCAGGGGCTTACGCAGTATTTT
v_call: TRBV28; d_call: TRBD1; clone_size: NA; j_call: TRBJ1-1; cdr3_aa: CASSRDRVTEAFF; cdr3_nt: TGTGCCAGCAGCAGGGACAGGGTAACTGAAGCTTTCTTT
v_call: TRBV24-1; d_call: TRBD2; clone_size: NA; j_call: TRBJ2-2; cdr3_aa: CATSDKSGGPGELFF; cdr3_nt: TGTGCCACCAGTGACAAAAGCGGGGGTCCCGGGGAGCTGTTTTTT